These T cell receptor beta chains were read from a single sample in a study of cytomegalovirus exposure and HLA in healthy donors. Measured with immunoSEQ multiplex PCR; TCRdb has only the in-frame clones, and not every one. Of fewer than 250,000 clones listed, less than 90% are singletons. Sequenced input: PBMCs. These receptors were collected from a young woman in good health and CMV-seronegative. CDR3s include the opening cysteine and the closing phenylalanine or tryptophan. Fields, in order: D gene, V gene, clone size, J gene, CDR3 protein, CDR3 DNA. The D gene is left open where the match is weak. Only part of the rows carry a size: once, few, many, or a class if the clone is expanded.

>NA|TRBV18|NA|TRBJ2-7
CASSPLPNTGTDYEQYF
TGTGCCAGCTCACCACTTCCCAACACCGGGACGGACTACGAGCAGTACTTC
>TRBD2|TRBV6-1|once|TRBJ2-5
CASSELLAGSGETQYF
TGTGCCAGCAGTGAACTCCTAGCGGGGAGTGGGGAGACCCAGTACTTC
>NA|TRBV18|NA|TRBJ1-4
CASSPESQGKEKLFF
TGTGCCAGCTCACCCGAATCTCAAGGGAAAGAAAAACTGTTTTTT
>NA|TRBV18|NA|TRBJ1-5
CASSRAGGEGGNQPQHF
TGTGCCAGCTCCCGGGCCGGGGGCGAGGGAGGCAATCAGCCCCAGCATTTT
>TRBD1|TRBV2|once|TRBJ2-3
CASSGTGGETDTQYF
TGTGCCAGCAGTGGGACAGGGGGGGAAACAGATACGCAGTATTTT
>NA|TRBV2|NA|TRBJ2-2
CASTQAETGELFF
TGTGCCAGCACCCAGGCGGAGACCGGGGAGCTGTTTTTT
>NA|TRBV18|NA|TRBJ1-1
CASSPGQSGDTEAFF
TGTGCCAGCTCACCAGGGCAGTCTGGGGACACTGAAGCTTTCTTT
>NA|TRBV2|NA|TRBJ2-6
CASKRRDTNSGANVLTF
TGTGCCAGCAAACGTAGAGACACCAACTCTGGGGCCAACGTCCTGACTTTC
>NA|TRBV5-4|NA|TRBJ1-1
CASSLGPGYGTEAFF
TGTGCCAGCAGCTTGGGGCCTGGGTATGGCACTGAAGCTTTCTTT
>NA|TRBV9|NA|TRBJ1-2
CASSVDQGYGYTF
TGTGCCAGCAGCGTAGACCAGGGCTATGGCTACACCTTC
>NA|TRBV23-1|NA|TRBJ2-7
CASRDSYEQYF
TGCGCCAGCAGGGACAGCTACGAGCAGTACTTC
>NA|TRBV2|few|TRBJ1-2
CASSEQGTWVGYTF
TGTGCCAGCAGTGAGCAGGGTACCTGGGTCGGCTACACCTTC
>NA|TRBV2|NA|TRBJ1-3
CASRATRNTIYF
TGTGCCAGCAGAGCTACAAGAAACACCATATATTTT
>NA|TRBV27|few|TRBJ1-5
CASSATDSNQPQHF
TGTGCCAGCAGTGCGACGGATAGCAATCAGCCCCAGCATTTT
>NA|TRBV28|NA|TRBJ1-1
CASRATGSNTEAFF
TGTGCCAGCAGGGCGACAGGATCGAACACTGAAGCTTTCTTT
>TRBD2|TRBV5-4|once|TRBJ2-7
CASSSFLTSGGYEQYF
TGTGCCAGCAGCTCCTTTTTAACTAGCGGGGGTTACGAGCAGTACTTC
>NA|TRBV5-1|NA|TRBJ1-4
CASSLQGHGNEKLFF
TGCGCCAGCAGCTTGCAGGGGCACGGGAATGAAAAACTGTTTTTT